The 20 T cell receptor beta chains reported below all come from one sample, sequenced in a study of T cells in Graves' hyperthyroidism and ophthalmopathy. RNA transcripts yielded amplified TCR beta CDR3 regions. HTBI primers were employed in a first-round RT-PCR of the TCR CDR3. TCRdb independently ran MiXCR on the multiplex PCR reads; one entry per CDR3 protein. In the table there are around 340,000 distinct CDR3 sequences, over 15% of which are singletons. Input material: blood. These receptors came from a man aged 25-45 years with Graves' hyperthyroidism.

This clonotype was recorded at least ten times. The chain is built from TRBV5-1 and TRBJ2-4, with D perhaps matching TRBD1 (6 bases). The V end was cut by 4 bases, the J end by 5 bases, with 10 bases between. This CDR3 spans 13 amino acids. Per the germline V gene, CDR1 is SGHRS and CDR2 is YFSETQ. CDR3 nucleotide sequence: TGCGCCAGCAGCGTGGACAGCCAAAACATTCAGTACTTC. Its translation: CASSVDSQNIQYF.

This clonotype was seen repeatedly, ten times or more. This chain links TRBV29-1 with TRBJ2-3; 13 nucleotides line up with TRBD2. Germline trimming cut 5 bases from V and 4 bases from J; bases unmatched to any gene: 6. The CDR3 has 15 amino acids. CDR1 and CDR2 from the germline V gene are SQVTM and ANQGSEA. The CDR3 coding sequence is TGCAGCGTTTACGGGACTAGCGGGACCTCAGATACGCAGTATTTT. Translation gives CSVYGTSGTSDTQYF.

This clonotype was found a few times. V is TRBV12-5 and J is TRBJ2-7; D might be TRBD2 (6 bases). Per the germline V gene, CDR1 is LGHNT and CDR2 is FRNRAP. The CDR3 contains 13 residues. Between the trimmed V and J ends, which lost 1 base and 6 bases, there was a span of 10 bases. In nucleotides, the CDR3 is TGTGCTAGTGGTTTGGAACCCGGGAGCGAGCAGTACTTC. The encoded protein is CASGLEPGSEQYF. The full variable domain, its missing parts supplied by reference TRBV12-5 and TRBJ2-7, is DARVTQTPRHKVTEMGQEVTMRCQPILGHNTVFWYRQTMMQGLELLAYFRNRAPLDDSGMPKDRFSAEMPDATLATLKIQPSEPRDSAVYFCASGLEPGSEQYFGPGTRLTVT.

This clonotype was found many times. The chain couples TRBV3-1 to TRBJ2-6; 7 bases line up with TRBD1. J gave up 17 bases and V 2 bases, and 12 bases lay outside the gene matches. CDR3 size: 14 residues. Germline CDR1 reads LGHDT; CDR2 reads YNNKEL (reference sequence). The chain's CDR3 is CASSQLTNRDRVTF. The CDR3 DNA is TGTGCCAGCAGCCAACTCACAAACCGGGACAGAGTGACTTTC.

The V gene is TRBV11-2, the J gene TRBJ1-3; no clear D gene. CDR1 and CDR2 (germline): SGHAT, FQNNGV. The CDR3 has 13 amino acids. V was shortened by 0 bases and J by 3 bases, with 3 bases between the two germline ends. The CDR3 sequence is CASSLEIGNTIYF. The CDR3 coding sequence is TGTGCCAGCAGCTTAGAGATTGGAAACACCATATATTTT.

At least ten counts were recorded for this clonotype. The chain employs TRBV6-2 or TRBV6-3 and TRBJ2-7; 8 bases agree with TRBD1. This CDR3 comprises 17 residues. The trim removed 5 bases at V and 2 bases at J, leaving 14 bases unmatched. In germline, CDR1 is MNHEY, CDR2 SVGEGT. CDR3 sequence reads: CASSHPKKDRATYEQYF. The CDR3 DNA follows: TGTGCCAGCAGTCACCCTAAAAAGGACAGGGCAACCTACGAGCAGTACTTC.

J is TRBJ2-1 and V is TRBV5-1, with D perhaps matching TRBD1 (6 bases). V dropped 5 bases and J dropped 10 bases, with 16 bases sitting between them. The germline gives CDR1 SGHRS, CDR2 YFSETQ. This CDR3 is built from 13 residues. For the CDR3, the DNA is TGCGCCAGCAGTCCTACAGGGTACCACGAGCAGTTCTTC. As protein: CASSPTGYHEQFF. Drawing the rest from reference TRBV5-1 and TRBJ2-1, the complete variable domain is KAGVTQTPRYLIKTRGQQVTLSCSPISGHRSVSWYQQTPGQGLQFLFEYFSETQRNKGNFPGRFSGRQFSNSRSEMNVSTLELGDSALYLCASSPTGYHEQFFGPGTRLTVL.

As regards this clonotype: This could be a read error, since a much larger clone is one nucleotide away. The genes are TRBV20-1 and TRBJ2-7; 11 bases are shared with TRBD2. The CDR3 is 15 amino acids. Germline CDR1 DFQATT, CDR2 SNEGSKA (reference sequence). The trim removed 0 bases at V and 3 bases at J, leaving 4 bases unmatched. The DNA of the CDR3 is TGCAGTGCTAGAGATGGACTAGCGGGCGTCTACGAGCAGTACTTC. As protein: CSARDGLAGVYEQYF.

The CDR3 is CASSVITGSGANVLTF. In DNA, the CDR3 is TGTGCCAGCAGCGTTATAACGGGTTCTGGGGCCAACGTCCTGACTTTC. The chain combines TRBV7-9 with TRBJ2-6; no firm D call. The V end was cut by 5 bases, the J end by 1 base, with 12 bases between. Looked up from germline, CDR1 is SEHNR and CDR2 is FQNEAQ (reference sequence). The CDR3 is made up of 16 amino acids.

This clonotype showed up just a few times. The chain couples TRBV28 to TRBJ1-5; 9 bases fit TRBD1. The CDR3 has 15 residues. Germline CDR1 MDHEN, CDR2 SYDVKM. The J segment lost 5 bases and the V segment lost 5 bases, leaving 7 bases of the junction unmatched. The CDR3 DNA is TGTGCCAGCAGTCCGGACAGGGGCGGTCATCAGCCCCAGCATTTT. Amino acid sequence: CASSPDRGGHQPQHF. Together with reference TRBV28 and TRBJ1-5, the CDR3 gives the full variable domain: DVKVTQSSRYLVKRTGEKVFLECVQDMDHENMFWYRQDPGLGLRLIYFSYDVKMKEKGDIPEGYSVSREKKERFSLILESASTNQTSMYLCASSPDRGGHQPQHFGDGTRLSIL.

This clonotype was seen ten or more times. This chain links TRBV3-1 with TRBJ2-1; 8 bases fit TRBD1. CDR1 and CDR2 from the germline V gene are LGHDT and YNNKEL (reference sequence). This CDR3 is 16 amino acids long. Trimming took 5 bases from V and 6 from J; bases not matched to a gene: 12. The CDR3 loop reads CASSAGNRGTFNEQFF. The CDR3 DNA follows: TGTGCCAGCAGCGCCGGGAACAGGGGGACGTTCAATGAGCAGTTCTTC.

This clonotype was seen repeatedly, ten times or more. The chain combines TRBV24-1 with TRBJ1-1; the D gene is possibly TRBD1 (6 bases). CDR1 is KGHDR, CDR2 SFDVKD, per germline. The ends were cut back, 2 bases at V and 10 bases at J, with 13 bases in the middle. This CDR3 comprises 13 residues. The CDR3 DNA follows: TGTGCCACCAGTGATTGGCGGACAGAGAGAGCTTTCTTT. Protein sequence: CATSDWRTERAFF.

The rearrangement joins TRBV7-2 to TRBJ2-7; D possibly matches TRBD1 or TRBD2 (5 bases each). Trimming removed 1 base at V and 2 bases at J, with 15 bases between. Germline CDR1 reads SGHTA; CDR2 reads FQGNSA. This CDR3 has 16 residues. CDR3 bases: TGTGCCAGCAGCTTAGGCATGGGGGAAAAGACCTACGAGCAGTACTTC. It translates to CASSLGMGEKTYEQYF.

This clonotype appeared many times. The chain has TRBV13 and TRBJ2-5; D remains ambiguous. CDR1 and CDR2 from the germline V gene are PRHDT and FYEKMQ (reference sequence). V lost 7 bases, J lost 4 bases, and 19 bases lay in between. The CDR3 length is 15 residues. The CDR3 loop reads CASTQRQAKLETQYF. For the CDR3, the DNA is TGTGCCAGCACCCAAAGGCAGGCTAAGTTAGAGACCCAGTACTTC.

This clonotype came up many times. The V and J genes are TRBV12-3 or TRBV12-4 and TRBJ2-5, with 8 bases identical to TRBD1. The CDR3 runs 14 residues. Trimming took 6 bases from V and 4 from J; bases not matched to a gene: 7. The CDR3 protein is CASSPGTGSETQYF. The CDR3 coding sequence is TGTGCCAGCAGCCCCGGGACAGGTTCAGAGACCCAGTACTTC.

This clonotype has ten or more counts. This chain connects TRBV30 to TRBJ2-7; TRBD1 aligns across 8 bases. V gave up 5 bases and J gave up 0 bases; unmatched junction bases: 3. The CDR3 loop spans 13 amino acids. Germline CDR1 reads GTSNPN; CDR2 reads SVGIG (reference sequence). The CDR3 protein is CAWGQGNSYEQYF. CDR3 nucleotides: TGTGCCTGGGGACAGGGTAACTCCTACGAGCAGTACTTC.

This clonotype was seen more than once but under ten times. The J gene is TRBJ2-3, the V gene TRBV19; the match to TRBD2 covers 7 bases. Looked up from germline, CDR1 is LNHDA and CDR2 is SQIVND (reference sequence). J was trimmed by 2 bases and V by 5 bases; bases with no gene match: 22. The CDR3 totals 20 residues. In DNA, the CDR3 is TGTGCCAGTAGTCCCCGGGCTAGCGGATCCCTTGTGGTCCCCACAGATACGCAGTATTTT. Translating gives CASSPRASGSLVVPTDTQYF.

This clonotype was observed at least ten times. The chain links TRBV5-4 to TRBJ2-7; D is undetermined. CDR3 length equals 12 residues. The germline V and J ends were trimmed by 2 bases and 2 bases, with 5 bases remaining between them. The germline V gene has CDR1 SGHNT and CDR2 YYREEE (reference sequence). The CDR3 protein is CASSLGTYEQYF. CDR3 DNA sequence: TGTGCCAGCAGCTTAGGGACCTACGAGCAGTACTTC.

This clonotype has at least ten counts. The chain combines TRBV3-1 with TRBJ2-3; D is uncertain. Trimming took 1 base from V and 11 from J, leaving 7 bases between them. Germline V gene lookup returns CDR1 LGHDT and CDR2 YNNKEL (reference sequence). This CDR3 has 11 residues. CDR3 DNA sequence: TGTGCCAGCAGCCAAGGAGTACAGCAGTATTTT. Residues: CASSQGVQQYF.

This clonotype was counted many times. CDR3 nucleotides: TGTGCCAGCAGCTGGGTTGATCGCAATCAGCCCCAGCATTTT. Amino acids: CASSWVDRNQPQHF. This rearrangement joins TRBV7-2 to TRBJ1-5; D not certain. Germline loops: CDR1 SGHTA, CDR2 FQGNSA. The CDR3 has 14 amino acids. Trimming removed 4 bases at V and 2 bases at J, with 9 bases between.